The 32 T cell receptor beta chains presented below share a single source sample, sequenced in a study of technical replicates of blood from a handful of donors (dated by TCRdb to between 2016 and 2019). Library prep was done by the immunoSEQ multiplex PCR assay. TCRdb mirrors the immuneACCESS table, restricted to in-frame sequences. Some clones are absent from its copies; in checked studies, under half trace to an unresolved V gene, and the reason for the others is unknown. The sample table lists about 100,000 clones, around 95% of them with a count of one. 0.22% of the sample belongs to the ten largest clones. Input material: T cells isolated from PBMCs. The receptors derive from a human donor in good health.

The chain uses TRBV5-1 and TRBJ1-6, with D possibly being TRBD1 (5 bases). Trimming left V 7 bases short and J 10 bases short, with 15 bases between. CDR1 SGHRS and CDR2 YFSETQ come from the germline V gene. The CDR3 is 13 amino acids. The CDR3 protein is CASRDSTNSPLHF. CDR3 in DNA: TGCGCCAGCCGCGACAGTACTAACTCACCCCTCCACTTT. The whole variable domain, remainder taken from reference TRBV5-1 and TRBJ1-6, is KAGVTQTPRYLIKTRGQQVTLSCSPISGHRSVSWYQQTPGQGLQFLFEYFSETQRNKGNFPGRFSGRQFSNSRSEMNVSTLELGDSALYLCASRDSTNSPLHFGNGTRLTVT.

The V and J genes are TRBV29-1 and TRBJ2-1, with 7 bases lining up with TRBD2. The germline V gene encodes CDR1 SQVTM and CDR2 ANQGSEA. The CDR3 is 16 amino acids. The ends lost 2 bases at V and 5 bases at J; junction bases unmatched: 12. The CDR3 spells CSVELPSGALDNEQFF. CDR3 nucleotides: TGCAGCGTTGAACTGCCTAGCGGAGCGCTCGACAATGAGCAGTTCTTC.

This chain joins TRBV21-1 and TRBJ2-1; the D call of TRBD1 is as the table states it, not checked on the DNA. TRBV21-1 is a pseudogene. The CDR3 is made up of 14 amino acids. CDR3 bases: TGTGCCAGCAGCAAAACCCCCACCAGGTTGGGGCAGTTCTTC. The encoded protein is CASSKTPTRLGQFF.

The chain links TRBV10-3 to TRBJ1-5, with 8 bases lining up with TRBD1. This CDR3 is built from 15 residues. Trimming at V came to 6 bases and at J to 1 base, leaving 5 bases not matched to a gene. The germline CDR1 and CDR2 sequences are ENHRY and SYGVKD. CDR3 in amino acids: CAISQGQASNQPQHF. In nucleotides, the CDR3 is TGTGCCATCAGCCAGGGACAGGCAAGCAATCAGCCCCAGCATTTT.

This chain links TRBV19 with TRBJ1-5; the D gene is possibly TRBD1 (6 bases). Trimming took off 5 bases at V and 0 bases at J, with 17 bases between the two ends. This CDR3 is 17 amino acids long. The germline V gene encodes CDR1 LNHDA and CDR2 SQIVND (reference sequence). The DNA of the CDR3 is TGTGCCAGTAGTGCCGGCGGGGGCCCGTATAGCAATCAGCCCCAGCATTTT. Translation gives CASSAGGGPYSNQPQHF.

This chain connects TRBV29-1 to TRBJ1-3; TRBD1 matches at 7 bases. This CDR3 is built from 14 residues. Germline V gene sequence: CDR1 SQVTM, CDR2 ANQGSEA. V gave up 7 bases and J gave up 0 bases; unmatched junction bases: 6. The CDR3 sequence is CSALGQTSGNTIYF. CDR3 DNA: TGCAGCGCCCTGGGACAGACCTCTGGAAACACCATATATTTT.

The V call is TRBV6-5, the J call TRBJ1-5; D possibly corresponds to TRBD1 (5 bases). Germline-derived CDR1 and CDR2 are MNHEY and SVGAGI. CDR3 length: 15 amino acids. Between the trimmed V and J ends, which lost 5 bases and 2 bases, there was a span of 13 bases. In nucleotides, the CDR3 is TGTGCCAGCAGTGCCGGGGGAAGTGGCAATCAGCCCCAGCATTTT. Translating gives CASSAGGSGNQPQHF.

This chain joins TRBV27 and TRBJ1-2; TRBD1 agrees at 8 bases. The germline CDR1 and CDR2 sequences are MNHEY and SMNVEV (reference sequence). With V trimmed by 5 bases and J by 4 bases, 12 bases remained unmatched. The CDR3 has 16 residues. The CDR3 reads CASSMHPRQGLYGYTF. The CDR3 bases are TGTGCCAGCAGTATGCACCCCCGACAGGGGCTCTATGGCTACACCTTC.

The J gene is TRBJ2-1, the V gene TRBV19; D is possibly TRBD1 (7 bases). Germline V gene lookup returns CDR1 LNHDA and CDR2 SQIVND (reference sequence). Trimming stripped 7 bases from V and 4 bases from J, with 20 bases between. There are 16 residues in the CDR3. CDR3 amino acids: CASNTWGRGVYNEQFF. CDR3 bases: TGTGCCAGTAACACTTGGGGCAGGGGGGTTTACAATGAGCAGTTCTTC.

V usage is TRBV4-1 and J usage is TRBJ2-7, with 8 nucleotides matching TRBD1. Trimming removed 4 bases from V and 6 bases from J; junction bases left unmatched: 8. The CDR3 totals 14 residues. CDR1 is MGHRA and CDR2 is YSYEKL in the germline V gene. CDR3: CASSLWTGLREQYF. In DNA form, the CDR3 reads TGCGCCAGCAGCCTGTGGACAGGGCTGCGCGAGCAGTACTTC.

The CDR3 nucleotides read TGCAGCGCTCAGGCAGGGCTTTCCTACGAGCAGTACTTC. Its translation: CSAQAGLSYEQYF. V usage is TRBV29-1 and J usage is TRBJ2-7; maybe TRBD1 (5 bases). In germline, CDR1 is SQVTM, CDR2 ANQGSEA. The CDR3 is 13 amino acids. Trimming shortened V by 7 bases and J by 1 base, and 14 bases separated the two germline ends.

V usage is TRBV19 and J usage is TRBJ2-7; D perhaps matches TRBD2 (5 bases). Trimming left V 4 bases short and J 3 bases short, with 13 bases between. The CDR3 length is 14 residues. Per germline, CDR1 LNHDA and CDR2 SQIVND (reference sequence). CDR3 coding DNA: TGTGCCAGTAGTAGGGTAGCGAACAACTACGAGCAGTACTTC. This codes for CASSRVANNYEQYF.

V and J are TRBV18 and TRBJ1-2; 8 bases fit TRBD1. There are 17 residues in the CDR3. Germline lookup yields CDR1 KGHSH and CDR2 LQKENI. Unmatched junction bases numbered 12, after V lost 2 bases and J lost 4 bases. The CDR3 loop reads CASSPYEQGVGSYGYTF. CDR3 bases: TGTGCCAGCTCACCATATGAACAGGGGGTTGGAAGCTATGGCTACACCTTC.

The chain carries TRBV14 and TRBJ1-1, with 8 positions matching TRBD1. The CDR3 runs 15 residues. Trimming took 1 base from V and 12 from J; bases not matched to a gene: 13. Germline V lookup: CDR1 SGHDN, CDR2 FVKESK. The CDR3 reads CASSQGFRWTGWTFF. CDR3 DNA sequence: TGTGCCAGCAGCCAAGGCTTTAGATGGACAGGGTGGACTTTCTTT.

V is TRBV5-1 and J is TRBJ1-1, with unresolved D. CDR1 is SGHRS and CDR2 is YFSETQ in the germline V gene. V lost 2 bases to trimming and J lost 1 base, with 12 bases between them. This CDR3 comprises 15 residues. CDR3 bases: TGCGCCAGCAGCTTCCTCCGGGAACAGAACACTGAAGCTTTCTTT. Translation: CASSFLREQNTEAFF. The complete variable domain, with remaining parts taken from reference TRBV5-1 and TRBJ1-1, reads KAGVTQTPRYLIKTRGQQVTLSCSPISGHRSVSWYQQTPGQGLQFLFEYFSETQRNKGNFPGRFSGRQFSNSRSEMNVSTLELGDSALYLCASSFLREQNTEAFFGQGTRLTVV.

This clone has just one count. The chain carries TRBV6-5 and TRBJ1-2; 9 nucleotides match TRBD1. V dropped 7 bases and J dropped 6; count of bases not matched to a gene: 9. The CDR3 runs to 14 residues. Germline CDR1 reads MNHEY; CDR2 reads SVGAGI. CDR3: CASTSTGTGHGYTF. CDR3 coding DNA: TGTGCCAGCACCTCAACCGGGACAGGGCATGGCTACACCTTC.

This clone was seen once. The chain carries TRBV5-1 and TRBJ2-1; 10 positions match TRBD1. The CDR3 consists of 14 residues. J gave up 4 bases and V 3 bases, and 1 base lay outside the gene matches. Germline CDR1 reads SGHRS; CDR2 reads YFSETQ. CDR3 in amino acids: CASSSGQGYNEQFF. The DNA for the CDR3 is TGCGCCAGCAGCTCGGGACAGGGGTACAATGAGCAGTTCTTC. Full variable domain (rest looked up from reference TRBV5-1 and TRBJ2-1): KAGVTQTPRYLIKTRGQQVTLSCSPISGHRSVSWYQQTPGQGLQFLFEYFSETQRNKGNFPGRFSGRQFSNSRSEMNVSTLELGDSALYLCASSSGQGYNEQFFGPGTRLTVL.

The chain has TRBV18 and TRBJ2-3, with D perhaps matching TRBD2 (5 bases). In germline, CDR1 is KGHSH, CDR2 LQKENI. The V and J ends lost 3 bases and 2 bases respectively, with 9 bases between them. The CDR3 is 14 amino acids. In DNA form, the CDR3 reads TGTGCCAGCTCACCGAGTCGGGACACAGATACGCAGTATTTT. Its protein is CASSPSRDTDTQYF. Full variable domain (missing parts from reference TRBV18 and TRBJ2-3): NAGVMQNPRHLVRRRGQEARLRCSPMKGHSHVYWYRQLPEEGLKFMVYLQKENIIDESGMPKERFSAEFPKEGPSILRIQQVVRGDSAAYFCASSPSRDTDTQYFGPGTRLTVL.

The table lists this clone with a count of one. This chain joins TRBV6-5 and TRBJ1-4; D uncertain. The CDR3 is 14 amino acids. Germline V lookup: CDR1 MNHEY, CDR2 SVGAGI. V lost 6 bases and J 2 bases, leaving 10 bases between the germline ends. CDR3 amino acids: CASRVLRTNEKLFF. CDR3 bases: TGTGCCAGCAGAGTTTTGCGGACTAATGAAAAACTGTTTTTT.

In DNA form, the CDR3 reads TGCGCCAGCAGCCAAGGGTTAATAAGGACAGGGACAAATCAGCCCCAGCATTTT. Its translation is CASSQGLIRTGTNQPQHF. The chain couples TRBV4-1 to TRBJ1-5, with TRBD1 identical over 8 bases. From germline, CDR1 is MGHRA and CDR2 YSYEKL. The length of the CDR3 is 18 residues. V dropped 1 base and J dropped 4; count of bases not matched to a gene: 12.

J is TRBJ1-1 and V is TRBV25-1, with 7 positions matching TRBD1. Trimming removed 3 bases from V and 2 bases from J; junction bases left unmatched: 6. This CDR3 region has 15 residues. The germline CDR1 and CDR2 sequences are MGHDK and SYGVNS. CDR3 coding DNA: TGTGCCAGCAGTGATCCCCGGACAGGAAACACTGAAGCTTTCTTT. Protein: CASSDPRTGNTEAFF.

The chain recombines TRBV7-9 with TRBJ2-2, with D possibly TRBD2 on 6 matching bases. The CDR3 extends over 15 amino acids. The germline gives CDR1 SEHNR, CDR2 FQNEAQ (reference sequence). Trimming left V 6 bases short and J 4 bases short, with 15 bases between. CDR3 loop: CASSPLAFSTGELFF. The DNA of the CDR3 is TGTGCCAGCAGTCCACTAGCATTCAGCACCGGGGAGCTGTTTTTT.

The chain has TRBV29-1 and TRBJ1-1, with 11 bases that match TRBD1. Trimming removed 2 bases from V and 0 bases from J; junction bases left unmatched: 5. CDR1 and CDR2 from the germline V gene are SQVTM and ANQGSEA. The CDR3 length is 16 residues. For the CDR3, the DNA is TGCAGCGTTGAAAGGACAGGGGGCGCGGTGAACACTGAAGCTTTCTTT. Translation: CSVERTGGAVNTEAFF.

The chain couples TRBV7-8 to TRBJ1-4; D is unclear. V shed 1 base and J shed 8 bases, with 11 bases lying between them. This CDR3 region has 14 residues. The germline V gene encodes CDR1 SGHVS and CDR2 FQNEAQ. CDR3 nucleotides: TGTGCCAGCAGCTTAGGGCAGGCGGGAGAAAAACTGTTTTTT. This sequence encodes CASSLGQAGEKLFF.

V and J are TRBV30 and TRBJ1-3; D not resolved. Between the trimmed V and J ends, which lost 1 base and 6 bases, there was a span of 10 bases. There are 13 residues in the CDR3. CDR1 GTSNPN and CDR2 SVGIG come from the germline V gene (reference sequence). This CDR3 reads CAWSGLSENTIYF. The CDR3 DNA is TGTGCCTGGAGTGGCCTTAGCGAAAACACCATATATTTT.

The V call is TRBV27, the J call TRBJ2-1; 7 nucleotides agree with TRBD1. Looked up from germline, CDR1 is MNHEY and CDR2 is SMNVEV (reference sequence). This CDR3 is 17 amino acids long. The V and J ends lost 5 bases and 2 bases, in that order; junction bases with no gene match: 12. CDR3 amino acids: CASSPEGAGITYNEQFF. Here the CDR3 DNA reads TGTGCCAGCAGTCCCGAGGGGGCAGGGATTACCTACAATGAGCAGTTCTTC.

This chain links TRBV11-2 with TRBJ1-2; TRBD1 might be the D (5 bases). Looked up from germline, CDR1 is SGHAT and CDR2 is FQNNGV. With 4 bases removed from V and 5 bases from J, the gap between germline ends came to 14 bases. The CDR3 spans 14 residues. In DNA form, the CDR3 reads TGTGCCAGCAGCTCTGGTTTAGGGACTTATGGCTACACCTTC. It translates to CASSSGLGTYGYTF.

As DNA, the CDR3 is TGTGCCAGCAGCGTAGCTTTTGCTAGCATCCCAGATACGCAGTATTTT. Encoded protein: CASSVAFASIPDTQYF. This sequence joins TRBV9 and TRBJ2-3; D is possibly TRBD2 (5 bases). The V and J ends lost 0 bases and 4 bases respectively, with 15 bases between them. The CDR3 has 16 amino acids. CDR1 SGDLS and CDR2 YYNGEE come from the germline V gene.

This chain links TRBV15 with TRBJ2-3; weak D call: TRBD2 (5 bases). Germline-derived CDR1 and CDR2 are LNHNV and YYDKDF (reference sequence). The CDR3 is 16 residues long. With 4 bases removed from V and 2 bases from J, the gap between germline ends came to 16 bases. The CDR3 spells CATSNPTGKDTDTQYF. In nucleotides, the CDR3 is TGTGCCACCAGCAACCCGACCGGGAAGGACACAGATACGCAGTATTTT.

The gene calls are TRBV7-2 and TRBJ2-1; 11 bases map to TRBD2. The junction had 8 bases not matched to a gene; V was cut back by 4 bases and J by 0 bases. The CDR3 loop spans 18 amino acids. Germline values: CDR1 SGHTA, CDR2 FQGNSA. CDR3 amino acids: CASSSLAGGSSSYNEQFF. CDR3 in DNA: TGTGCCAGCAGCTCTCTAGCGGGAGGATCGAGCTCCTACAATGAGCAGTTCTTC.

The chain couples TRBV10-3 to TRBJ1-4; D gene ambiguous. Germline V gene sequence: CDR1 ENHRY, CDR2 SYGVKD. There are 15 residues in the CDR3. Trimming shortened V by 6 bases and J by 5 bases, and 16 bases separated the two germline ends. The chain's CDR3 is CAISDMHSRNEKLFF. The CDR3 DNA is TGTGCCATCAGCGACATGCACAGCAGGAATGAAAAACTGTTTTTT.

The chain recombines TRBV5-1 with TRBJ1-1; TRBD1 agrees at 12 bases. CDR1 is SGHRS, CDR2 YFSETQ, per germline. Trimming cost V 2 bases and J 3 bases; bases outside gene matches: 8. The CDR3 has 17 amino acids. The DNA for the CDR3 is TGCGCCAGCAGCTTACCGGGACAGGGGGCAAGGGACACTGAAGCTTTCTTT. Translating it yields CASSLPGQGARDTEAFF.